This T cell receptor beta chain was sequenced in a study of beta chain features in type 1 diabetes. Points from the study as a whole: Moderate but significant shortening of TCRB CDR3s was recorded in all four CD4+ subsets from Type 1 diabetes patients.

One heparinised blood draw averaging around 100 mL was given by each donor. In regard to this clone: The antigen is undetermined.

J was trimmed by 1 base and V by 1 base; bases with no gene match: 4. CDR1 is GTSNPN and CDR2 is SVGIG in the germline V gene (reference sequence). The length of the CDR3 is 14 residues. Every isolated RNA sample was fully reverse transcribed, so sequencing captured expressed TCRB transcripts. Sequencing was performed with immunoSEQ multiplex PCR; in TCRdb, only in-frame clones are kept and a portion is missing. The repertoire holds some 640,000 clones, more than 13% seen once, with approximately 0.039% in the top ten. V gene TRBV30 combines with J gene TRBJ2-7; 7 bases line up with TRBD1. Sequencing input: naive CD4+ T cells from blood. The TCR comes from a man aged 18-30 years with type 1 diabetes. CDR3 sequence (DNA): TGTGCCTGGAGTGCAGGGGGTCGTTCCTACGAGCAGTACTTC. It is translated as CAWSAGGRSYEQYF.